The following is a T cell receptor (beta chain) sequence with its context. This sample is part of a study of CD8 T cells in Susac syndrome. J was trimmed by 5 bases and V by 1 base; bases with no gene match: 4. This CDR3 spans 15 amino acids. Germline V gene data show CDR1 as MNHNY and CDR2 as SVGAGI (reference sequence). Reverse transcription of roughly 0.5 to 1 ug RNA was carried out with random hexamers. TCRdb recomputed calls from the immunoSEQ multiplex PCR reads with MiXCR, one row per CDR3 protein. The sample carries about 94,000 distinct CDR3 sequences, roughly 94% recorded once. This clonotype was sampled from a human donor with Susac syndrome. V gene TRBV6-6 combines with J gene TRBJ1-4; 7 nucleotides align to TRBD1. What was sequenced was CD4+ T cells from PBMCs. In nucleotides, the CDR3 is TGTGCCAGCAGTTACTTGGGACAGCCCAATGAAAAACTGTTTTTT. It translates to CASSYLGQPNEKLFF.